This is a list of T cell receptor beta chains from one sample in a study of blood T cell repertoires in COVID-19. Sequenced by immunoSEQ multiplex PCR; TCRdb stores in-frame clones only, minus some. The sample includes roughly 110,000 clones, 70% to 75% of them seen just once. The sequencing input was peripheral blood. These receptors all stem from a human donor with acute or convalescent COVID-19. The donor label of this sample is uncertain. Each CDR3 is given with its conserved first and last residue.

CASSLSFEQFF	TRBV5-8	TRBJ2-1
CASTEAPGQGIAKNIQYF	TRBV19	TRBJ2-4
CASSPSGQVSYGYTF	TRBV27	TRBJ1-2
CASSRTVNTEAFF	TRBV5-8	TRBJ1-1
CASSPGQALNEQFF	TRBV6-6	TRBJ2-1
CASSVWGVNTEAFF	TRBV2	TRBJ1-1
CASSETGYFTDTQYF	TRBV9	TRBJ2-3
CASTSRTGNNSPLHF	TRBV2	TRBJ1-6
CASSSLGVGSTEAFF	TRBV7-9	TRBJ1-1
CASSYVGHTTETQYF	TRBV6-2/TRBV6-3	TRBJ2-5
CASSELGDRSGYTF	TRBV2	TRBJ1-2
CATSSLWGGRGQETQYF	TRBV15	TRBJ2-5
CASSVGGSRRTEAFF	TRBV10-2	TRBJ1-1
CASSLGWDREETQYF	TRBV7-7	TRBJ2-5
CASSQRQGSRGAFF	TRBV7-8	TRBJ1-1
CASSQYIGGARDEQFF	TRBV4-1	TRBJ2-1
CASSLGNLRGYGYTF	TRBV5-8	TRBJ1-2
CASSPTGGNGYTF	TRBV19	TRBJ1-2
CSVVLNKNTEAFF	TRBV29-1	TRBJ1-1
CASSLSGEPQHF	TRBV7-2	TRBJ1-5